This TCR beta chain was sequenced in a study of cytomegalovirus exposure and HLA in healthy donors. Overall study: Roughly 86 million unique TCRs from HLA-typed donors made up an early data release. In terms of ancestry, the Caucasian-associated cluster contained more than 65% of the approximately 430 genotyped donors. Study results and limitations: Across donors, sequencing depth was assumed by presence/absence analyses to be roughly uniform. Through in vitro validation, three CMV-associated chains were shown to be specific for CMV antigens.

PCR employed 60 Vbeta and 13 Jbeta primers. Generated by immunoSEQ multiplex PCR, the TCRdb table keeps only in-frame clones and is missing some. The top ten hold 1.7% of the sample, which has just over 200,000 clones, under 85% seen once. On this clone: Antigen: not known.

CDR3 length: 17 residues. Germline V gives CDR1 SEHNR, CDR2 FQNEAQ (reference sequence). V gave up 3 bases and J gave up 4 bases, with 16 bases separating them. The sample taken for sequencing was PBMCs. This receptor was taken from a man aged 45 to 65 in good health and CMV-seronegative. This chain connects TRBV7-9 to TRBJ2-6, with D possibly TRBD1 on 5 matching bases. The CDR3 here is CASSFRQTSPGANVLTF. As DNA, the CDR3 is TGTGCCAGCAGCTTCAGACAGACCTCCCCGGGGGCCAACGTCCTGACTTTC.